This T cell receptor (beta chain) was identified in a study of T cell responses to AZD1222 COVID-19 vaccine (dated by TCRdb to about 2021). For context, the study as a whole: Because spike-specific TCR depth and breadth did not differ between the two schedules, AZD1222 recipients who got a second dose at roughly 4 weeks were pooled with those who got a second dose at roughly 12 weeks. Trial participants were enrolled into age subgroups of 18-55, 56-69 and 70-plus years, which contained 148, 28 and 57 TCR-sequenced participants, respectively. A total of roughly 240 trial participants underwent TCR sequencing, of whom some 210 received two doses of AZD1222 and about 25 received two doses of the MenACWY control vaccine. The investigation overall reported the following: Conclusions about previously exposed vaccinees are limited, since just five or six AZD1222 recipients were seropositive for SARS-CoV-2 at baseline. CD4 TCRs associated with the vaccine covered the entire spike protein, and the dominant responses were in regions 160-218 and 743-854. A significant rise in spike-specific TCR breadth and depth was observed after two AZD1222 doses relative to day 0 and relative to MenACWY recipients. In the small 56-69-year group, the increase in depth fell short of significance, most likely because of low power. Nearly half of unique spike-specific TCRs reportedly recognized epitopes outside regions mutated in the B.1.351 and B.1.1.7 variants. Because no day 14 peak-response samples were available, the repertoires could be characterized only after the peak T cell response. Participants were mostly white British, with more females than males. The authors suggested clonal diversity may have been underestimated.

The V and J ends are trimmed by 0 bases and 7 bases, leaving 8 bases between them. From the germline V gene, CDR1 is SGDLS and CDR2 is YYNGEE. The CDR3 runs 14 residues from the cysteine to the phenylalanine. Here the CDR3 DNA is all that survives: 42 bases in frame from base 1. Turning to this clone: Its recognized antigen is unknown. No base-level quality is on record; no much larger clone is a single base apart.

The sample's time point label, decoded: baseline before first vaccination. The vaccinee samples were drawn from two UK trials, COV001 and COV002, one of which was a single-blind randomized controlled phase 2/3 trial testing AZD1222 (ChAdOx1 nCoV-19) in healthy adults. For TCRbeta chain sequencing, PBMC samples from trial participants were taken at day 0 and at day 28 after the second dose. The CDR3 regions of human TCRbeta chains were analyzed by immunosequencing. The published analysis was carried out like this. Repertoire TCRs were matched against a reference library of SARS-CoV-2-specific TCRs generated with the MIRA antigen-specificity platform. Breadth was defined as the fraction of unique TCRs that were SARS-CoV-2-associated. Depth was defined as the fraction of total T cells that were SARS-CoV-2-associated. Each spike-specific TCR was assigned to its reactive spike region and to a CD4 or CD8 class using the MIRA data. Log10-transformed breadth and depth values were compared by one-way ANOVA with Sidak's multiple comparisons tests. This is the immuneACCESS table as TCRdb keeps it, with only in-frame sequences that have V and J called. A part of the clones is gone; compared with another copy, unresolved V genes explain less than half, and the rest is unexplained. The V and J calls and the clone size are those of that table, but D and trimming were determined from the DNA. The sample table records 90,000 to 95,000 clones; approximately 91% of these occur just once. About a fifth of the sample belongs to the ten largest clones.

The rearrangement combines TRBV9 with TRBJ1-6; too little of a D gene remains to name it. The sequenced sample was peripheral blood, obtained on day 0 of AZD1222 vaccination. The sequence derives from an adult in good health. CDR3 region: CASSVAGTNSPLHF. Here is the DNA: TGTGCCAGCAGCGTAGCAGGAACCAATTCACCCCTCCACTTT.